Below, 20 T cell receptor beta chains from the same sample are listed, as sequenced in a study of tumor-infiltrating lymphocytes in oesophageal squamous cell carcinoma. TCRdb recomputed calls from the PCR reads with MiXCR, one row per CDR3 protein. Here the sample spans about 25,000 distinct CDR3 sequences, roughly 35% being singletons. The sequenced material came from esophageal tumor tissue. The source of these receptors is a male donor with esophageal squamous cell carcinoma.

The V call is TRBV5-5, the J call TRBJ1-4; D unresolved. Germline CDR1 reads SGHKS; CDR2 reads YYEKEE (reference sequence). The CDR3 length is 11 residues. Trimming pared 0 bases from V and 6 bases from J, leaving 0 bases between. The CDR3 region has the DNA TGTGCCAGCAGCTTGGATGAAAAACTGTTTTTT. Translated, it gives CASSLDEKLFF.

This chain joins TRBV15 and TRBJ2-7; D could derive from TRBD1 or TRBD2 (6 bases each). This CDR3 comprises 16 residues. V shed 0 bases and J shed 7 bases, with 19 bases lying between them. Germline assignment: CDR1 LNHNV and CDR2 YYDKDF (reference sequence). The CDR3: CATSRDRVVRGEEQYF. The CDR3 bases are TGTGCCACCAGCAGAGATCGGGTAGTTAGGGGGGAAGAGCAGTACTTC.

This clonotype qualifies as medium-sized. This chain joins TRBV7-8 and TRBJ2-7, with D unresolved. The CDR3 is made up of 11 amino acids. Trimming cost V 4 bases and J 2 bases, with 3 bases left between them. In germline, CDR1 is SGHVS, CDR2 FQNEAQ. DNA of the CDR3: TGTGCCAGCAGCTCTGCCTACGAGCAGTACTTC. Its protein is CASSSAYEQYF.

The J gene is TRBJ2-5, the V gene TRBV7-8; D remains ambiguous. The J call is uncertain, as TRBJ2-7 better fits the DNA end. This CDR3 contains 12 residues. Germline CDR1 reads SGHVS; CDR2 reads FQNEAQ. The CDR3 region is CASSSDDHEQYF. The DNA for the CDR3 is TGTGCCAGCAGCTCGGACGACCACGAGCAGTACTTC.

The chain combines TRBV12-5 with TRBJ1-1; D is ambiguous. Germline CDR1 and CDR2: LGHNT and FRNRAP. V was cut by 1 base and J by 12 bases, with 9 bases left in between. This CDR3 contains 11 residues. DNA of the CDR3: TGTGCTAGTGGTTTGGAGCGGTCGACTTTCTTT. Translating it yields CASGLERSTFF.

The V gene is TRBV12-3 or TRBV12-4, the J gene TRBJ2-3; D not certain. Trimming stripped 2 bases from V and 1 base from J, with 10 bases between. The CDR3 loop spans 15 amino acids. CDR3: CASSLRRTGTDTQYF. DNA of the CDR3: TGTGCCAGCAGTTTACGCCGAACGGGCACAGATACGCAGTATTTT.

The V gene is TRBV7-9, the J gene TRBJ2-1, with 11 bases that match TRBD2. The length of the CDR3 is 18 residues. V lost 5 bases and J lost 3; bases outside the gene matches: 12. CDR1 is SEHNR and CDR2 is FQNEAQ in the germline V gene (reference sequence). The CDR3 loop is CASSLINSGTSGYNEQFF. The CDR3 DNA sequence: TGTGCCAGCAGCCTCATCAACTCCGGGACTAGCGGCTACAATGAGCAGTTCTTC.

This chain joins TRBV15 and TRBJ1-6; D uncertain. The germline V and J ends were trimmed by 6 bases and 0 bases, with 12 bases remaining between them. The CDR3 contains 16 residues. The germline CDR1 and CDR2 sequences are LNHNV and YYDKDF (reference sequence). The CDR3 region is CATRSGLGSYNSPLHF. Written as DNA, the CDR3 is TGTGCCACCAGATCTGGTTTGGGCTCCTATAATTCACCCCTCCACTTT.

This chain links TRBV7-8 with TRBJ2-6; D gene ambiguous. V lost 3 bases and J 4 bases, leaving 4 bases between the germline ends. The CDR3 is 13 residues long. Germline CDR1 and CDR2: SGHVS and FQNEAQ. The DNA of the CDR3 is TGTGCCAGCAGCTTCGCGGGGGCCAACGTCCTGACTTTC. As protein: CASSFAGANVLTF.

This clonotype was counted ten times or more. The gene calls are TRBV10-3 and TRBJ1-2, with 10 bases that match TRBD1. V was pared by 10 bases and J by 6 bases, with 5 bases of the junction left unmatched. The CDR3 is 12 amino acids. Germline values: CDR1 ENHRY, CDR2 SYGVKD. The CDR3: CATLGQGNGYTF. DNA for the CDR3: TGTGCCACCCTGGGACAGGGGAATGGCTACACCTTC.

The chain couples TRBV7-2 to TRBJ2-2; unclear D gene. The closer fit of TRBJ1-3 to the DNA end suggests the J call may be wrong. The CDR3 is 16 amino acids. CDR1 is SGHTA and CDR2 is FQGNSA in the germline V gene. This chain's CDR3 is CASSLALPGTGNTIYF. For the CDR3, the DNA is TGTGCCAGCAGCTTAGCCCTCCCCGGGACTGGAAACACCATATATTTT.

In its sample, this clonotype was seen many times. This chain uses TRBV7-8 with TRBJ2-3; TRBD1 might be the D (6 bases). V lost 5 bases and J lost 0, with 12 bases in between. Germline V CDR1 and CDR2: SGHVS, FQNEAQ. This CDR3 has 15 amino acids. CDR3 nucleotides: TGTGCCAGCAGCCGGACAGTCTTGAGCACAGATACGCAGTATTTT. Translation gives CASSRTVLSTDTQYF.

J is TRBJ2-1 and V is TRBV7-8; 9 bases line up with TRBD1. This CDR3 is 12 amino acids long. Germline V gene data show CDR1 as SGHVS and CDR2 as FQNEAQ. V was pared by 5 bases and J by 16 bases, with 9 bases of the junction left unmatched. The CDR3 DNA reads as TGTGCCAGCAGCCATACCCGGGACAGGGACTTCTTC. This sequence encodes CASSHTRDRDFF. The full variable domain, rest sourced from reference TRBV7-8 and TRBJ2-1, is GAGVSQSPRYKVAKRGQDVALRCDPISGHVSLFWYQQALGQGPEFLTYFQNEAQLDKSGLPSDRFFAERPEGSVSTLKIQRTQQEDSAVYLCASSHTRDRDFFGPGTRLTVL.

The V gene is TRBV12-3 or TRBV12-4, the J gene TRBJ2-3; weak D call: TRBD2 (5 bases). The J call may be incorrect, as the DNA end agrees better with TRBJ2-5. This CDR3 has 14 residues. CDR3 sequence (DNA): TGTGCCAGCAGTTTGCGAGGGAATGGGGAGACCCAGTACTTC. It encodes CASSLRGNGETQYF.

V and J are TRBV7-3 and TRBJ2-6, with D unresolved. V gave up 7 bases and J gave up 18 bases, with 7 bases separating them. The CDR3 contains 8 residues. CDR1 and CDR2 from the germline V gene are SGHTA and FQGTGA. CDR3 DNA sequence: TGTGCCAGCACCACCGGGACTTTC. Its translation is CASTTGTF.

The rearrangement joins TRBV7-2 to TRBJ1-1, with 10 positions matching TRBD1. Trimming cost V 5 bases and J 4 bases; bases outside gene matches: 7. The germline CDR1 and CDR2 sequences are SGHTA and FQGNSA. The CDR3 runs 15 residues. The CDR3 DNA is TGTGCCAGCAGCCGGGACAGGGGATCTCGCACTGAAGCTTTCTTT. Translated, it gives CASSRDRGSRTEAFF.

This chain connects TRBV7-2 to TRBJ2-3; 9 nucleotides align to TRBD2. The J call is uncertain, as TRBJ2-1 better fits the DNA end. The CDR3 runs 15 residues. Germline V CDR1 and CDR2: SGHTA, FQGNSA. The CDR3 bases are TGTGCCAGCAGCTTACTTAGCGGGGGTTGGGATGAGCAGTTCTTC. Translating it yields CASSLLSGGWDEQFF.

This clonotype was seen many times. The CDR3: CASSPPSSSQETQYF. The CDR3 region has the DNA TGTGCCAGCTCACCACCCTCTTCTTCCCAAGAGACCCAGTACTTC. This sequence joins TRBV18 and TRBJ2-5; D gene unclear. The CDR3 spans 15 residues. CDR1 is KGHSH, CDR2 LQKENI, per germline. V was clipped by 0 bases and J by 1 base, with 9 bases between them.

Comments on this clonotype: One base away lies a much larger clone, so this may be a sequencing read error. The chain recombines TRBV5-5 with TRBJ2-1; the match to TRBD2 covers 11 bases. Trimming took 0 bases from V and 13 from J; bases not matched to a gene: 12. The CDR3 runs 16 residues. Germline V gene lookup returns CDR1 SGHKS and CDR2 YYEKEE (reference sequence). CDR3 residues: CASSLELAGGRETQFF. The CDR3 coding sequence is TGTGCCAGCAGCTTGGAGCTAGCGGGGGGACGGGAGACCCAGTTCTTC.

Remarks on this clonotype: A single base separates this from a much larger clone, so it may be a read error. The chain joins TRBV6-6 to TRBJ1-2, with a possible D match to TRBD1 (6 bases). CDR3 length equals 12 residues. The germline V gene encodes CDR1 MNHNY and CDR2 SVGAGI (reference sequence). Trimming removed 6 bases from V and 6 bases from J, with 11 bases in between. This chain's CDR3 is CASSSNRDGYTF. The CDR3 DNA is TGTGCCAGCAGCTCAAACAGGGATGGCTACACCTTC.